Listed below are T cell receptor beta chains from one sample, sequenced in a study of beta chain features in type 1 diabetes. Method: immunoSEQ multiplex PCR; TCRdb's copy keeps in-frame clones and lacks some. The sample carries 300,000 to 350,000 clones, around 7.6% recorded once. The sample comprised central memory CD4+ T cells from blood. The source of these receptors is a woman aged 18-35 years in good health. Both conserved end residues are part of each CDR3. Fields, in order: clone size, V gene, J gene, D gene, CDR3 protein, CDR3 DNA. D genes are given only for firm matches. Size is omitted from some rows. Given values are once, few, many or a class for expanded clones.

-	TRBV2	TRBJ2-7	TRBD2	CASTNEGGRNEQYF	TGTGCCAGCACAAACGAGGGAGGGAGGAACGAGCAGTACTTC
few	TRBV5-1	TRBJ1-2	-	CASSASGGIGGYTF	TGCGCCAGCAGCGCCTCTGGTGGCATCGGTGGCTACACCTTC
-	TRBV7-2	TRBJ2-5	-	CASSLQETQYF	TGTGCCAGCAGCCTTCAAGAGACCCAGTACTTC
-	TRBV18	TRBJ2-5	-	CASSPHSQETQYF	TGTGCCAGCTCACCGCACAGCCAAGAGACCCAGTACTTC
few	TRBV10-3	TRBJ2-2	-	CAISGKRTNTGELFF	TGTGCCATCAGTGGCAAGCGGACGAACACCGGGGAGCTGTTTTTT
few	TRBV11-1	TRBJ2-2	-	CASSFGLSTGELFF	TGTGCCAGCAGCTTTGGTTTATCCACCGGGGAGCTGTTTTTT
few	TRBV18	TRBJ2-7	TRBD1	CASSLDRAYEQYF	TGTGCCAGCTCACTAGACAGGGCCTACGAGCAGTACTTC
-	TRBV28	TRBJ2-3	TRBD1	CASSSTGEMVADTQYF	TGTGCCAGCAGTTCAACAGGGGAGATGGTGGCAGATACGCAGTATTTT
few	TRBV19	TRBJ2-2	-	CASSSQAGELFF	TGTGCCAGTAGTAGCCAAGCCGGGGAGCTGTTTTTT
many	TRBV10-3	TRBJ1-1	-	CAISDPDGNTEAFF	TGTGCCATCAGTGACCCAGACGGGAACACTGAAGCTTTCTTT
few	TRBV11-1	TRBJ2-3	-	CASSRGAGLGTDTQYF	TGTGCCAGCAGCAGAGGTGCGGGGTTGGGCACAGATACGCAGTATTTT
-	TRBV6-1	TRBJ1-5	-	CASSEFPGSSNQPQHF	TGTGCCAGCAGTGAATTCCCGGGGTCTAGCAATCAGCCCCAGCATTTT
many	TRBV11-2	TRBJ2-3	-	CASSLWTDTQYF	TGTGCCAGCAGCTTATGGACAGATACGCAGTATTTT
few	TRBV5-4	TRBJ2-1	-	CASSLVEYYNEQFF	TGTGCCAGCAGCTTGGTGGAGTATTACAATGAGCAGTTCTTC
-	TRBV28	TRBJ2-7	-	CASSLSLREQYF	TGTGCCAGCAGTTTGAGTTTGAGAGAGCAGTACTTC
few	TRBV27	TRBJ2-3	-	CASSLRFPISTDTQYF	TGTGCCAGCAGTTTAAGGTTCCCAATAAGCACAGATACGCAGTATTTT
-	TRBV9	TRBJ1-1	-	CASSGPEGWGGAFF	TGTGCCAGCAGCGGACCGGAGGGCTGGGGAGGAGCTTTCTTT
few	TRBV28	TRBJ1-2	TRBD1	CASSPRQGVVRGYTF	TGTGCCAGCAGTCCCCGACAGGGTGTCGTCCGGGGCTACACCTTC
-	TRBV19	TRBJ2-5	TRBD2	CASRPTSGRMGTQYF	TGTGCCAGTAGACCGACTAGCGGGAGGATGGGGACCCAGTACTTC
-	TRBV27	TRBJ1-5	-	CASRKGSGTEISNQPQHF	TGTGCCAGCAGGAAGGGATCCGGGACGGAGATTAGCAATCAGCCCCAGCATTTT
-	TRBV18	TRBJ1-4	-	CASSYTGLAATNEKLFF	TGTGCCAGCTCATATACGGGACTAGCGGCAACTAATGAAAAACTGTTTTTT
few	TRBV19	TRBJ2-2	-	CASSIRGANGELFF	TGTGCCAGTAGTATAAGGGGGGCGAACGGGGAGCTGTTTTTT
-	TRBV20-1	TRBJ2-5	-	CSSLRQETQYF	TGCAGCTCCCTCAGACAAGAGACCCAGTACTTC
few	TRBV6-1	TRBJ1-5	TRBD1	CASSLRQGKQPQHF	TGTGCCAGCAGTTTACGACAGGGCAAGCAGCCCCAGCATTTT
-	TRBV7-2	TRBJ2-3	-	CASSPQPWDTQYF	TGCGCCAGCAGCCCCCAACCTTGGGATACGCAGTATTTT
few	TRBV25-1	TRBJ2-7	TRBD1	CASGRQGAYEQYF	TGTGCCAGCGGAAGACAGGGGGCCTACGAGCAGTACTTC
-	TRBV29-1	TRBJ1-5	-	CSVASGSGNQPQHF	TGCAGCGTTGCTTCAGGGTCCGGCAATCAGCCCCAGCATTTT
few	TRBV5-1	TRBJ1-1	TRBD1	CASSGQGLLNTEAFF	TGCGCCAGCAGCGGACAGGGCCTCCTGAACACTGAAGCTTTCTTT
few	TRBV19	TRBJ2-2	TRBD2	CASTFLAGVAGELFF	TGTGCCAGTACGTTTTTGGCGGGAGTTGCCGGGGAGCTGTTTTTT
-	TRBV6-5	TRBJ2-3	-	CASSDKRRSTDTQYF	TGTGCCAGCAGCGATAAACGCAGGAGCACAGATACGCAGTATTTT
-	TRBV5-1	TRBJ2-7	-	CASSLDDGAPYSEQYF	TGCGCCAGCAGCTTGGACGATGGGGCACCCTACTCCGAGCAGTACTTC
many	TRBV7-2	TRBJ2-1	-	CASRPSGVHEQFF	TGTGCCAGCAGGCCATCAGGGGTTCATGAGCAGTTCTTC
few	TRBV7-8	TRBJ2-5	-	CASSLVGLGETQYF	TGTGCCAGCAGCTTAGTGGGCCTGGGAGAGACCCAGTACTTC
-	TRBV5-4	TRBJ2-6	TRBD1	CASSRDRVSSGANVLTF	TGTGCCAGCAGCCGGGACAGGGTATCCTCTGGGGCCAACGTCCTGACTTTC